The entry below gives a single TCR beta chain sequence along with its context. The antigen is not known. The data originate from a study of siplizumab effects on memory and regulatory T cells. Overall study results and limits: No functional test confirmed suppression by proliferating siplizumab-culture Tregs. Siplizumab significantly brought down the alloreactive sequences that trace back to unstimulated CD4+ memory cells. Mappable alloreactive CD4+ clones were on average 68.8% Treg-derived with siplizumab, about 29% in controls.

The repertoire was sequenced with immunoSEQ multiplex PCR; TCRdb's copy has only in-frame clones and lacks some. The sample shows over 35,000 clones, roughly 90% of them seen only once. The V end was cut by 8 bases, the J end by 6 bases, with 10 bases between. CDR1 and CDR2 (germline): SNHLY, FYNNEI. CDR3 length: 12 amino acids. This sequence was found in a human donor in good health. Sequencing input: naive CD4+ T cells sorted from blood. The chain has TRBV2 and TRBJ2-2; D unclear. The CDR3 reads CASGLHAGELFF. The CDR3 DNA reads as TGTGCCAGCGGTTTGCACGCCGGGGAGCTGTTTTTT. The full variable domain, rest sourced from reference TRBV2 and TRBJ2-2, is EPEVTQTPSHQVTQMGQEVILRCVPISNHLYFYWYRQILGQKVEFLVSFYNNEISEKSEIFDDQFSVERPDGSNFTLKIRSTKLEDSAMYFCASGLHAGELFFGEGSRLTVL.